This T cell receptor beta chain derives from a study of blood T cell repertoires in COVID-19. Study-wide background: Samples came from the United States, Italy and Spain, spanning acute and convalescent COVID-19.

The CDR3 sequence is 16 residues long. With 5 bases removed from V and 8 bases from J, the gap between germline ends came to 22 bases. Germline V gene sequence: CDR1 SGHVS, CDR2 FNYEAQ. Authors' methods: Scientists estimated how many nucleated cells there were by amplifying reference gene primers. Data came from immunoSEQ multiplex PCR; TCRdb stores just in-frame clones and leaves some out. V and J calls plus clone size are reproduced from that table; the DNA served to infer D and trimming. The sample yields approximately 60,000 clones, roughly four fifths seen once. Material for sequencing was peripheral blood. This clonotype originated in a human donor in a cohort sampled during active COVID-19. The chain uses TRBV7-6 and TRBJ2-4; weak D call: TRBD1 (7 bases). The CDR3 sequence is CASSASLGQRRDIQYF. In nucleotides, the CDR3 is TGTGCCAGCAGCGCCAGCCTGGGACAGAGGAGGGACATTCAGTACTTC.